These T cell receptor beta chains were read from a single sample in a study of T cell responses to AZD1222 COVID-19 vaccine. Clones were read by immunoSEQ multiplex PCR, and TCRdb kept only the in-frame ones, dropping some. The sample records around 150,000 clones, 90% to 95% being singletons. Here the sequenced sample was peripheral blood, taken on day 0 of AZD1222 vaccination. These receptors were obtained from an adult in good health. CDR3s include the opening cysteine and the closing phenylalanine or tryptophan. The order of the fields is clone size, V gene, J gene, D gene, CDR3 protein, CDR3 DNA. The D gene is left open where the match is weak. Some rows mark clone size as missing; the rest say once, few, many or name a class of expanded clone.

clone_size: .; v_call: TRBV24-1; j_call: TRBJ2-3; d_call: .; cdr3_aa: CATSDDLTDTQYF; cdr3_nt: TGTGCCACCAGTGATGACCTCACAGATACGCAGTATTTT
clone_size: .; v_call: TRBV5-4; j_call: TRBJ1-6; d_call: TRBD1; cdr3_aa: CASSRDREGSPLHF; cdr3_nt: TGTGCCAGCAGCCGGGACAGGGAGGGTTCACCCCTCCACTTT
clone_size: few; v_call: TRBV25-1; j_call: TRBJ2-3; d_call: .; cdr3_aa: CASSEYHGGTDTQYF; cdr3_nt: TGTGCCAGCAGTGAATATCATGGGGGCACAGATACGCAGTATTTT
clone_size: .; v_call: TRBV7-2; j_call: TRBJ2-2; d_call: .; cdr3_aa: CASSLTWSRGSGELFF; cdr3_nt: TGTGCCAGCAGCTTAACGTGGTCCAGGGGATCTGGGGAGCTGTTTTTT
clone_size: .; v_call: TRBV28; j_call: TRBJ1-1; d_call: .; cdr3_aa: CASNVETHVGAAFF; cdr3_nt: TGTGCCAGCAACGTCGAGACGCACGTGGGGGCAGCTTTCTTT
clone_size: .; v_call: TRBV5-4; j_call: TRBJ1-1; d_call: .; cdr3_aa: CASSFGAAMNTEAFF; cdr3_nt: TGTGCCAGCAGCTTCGGGGCAGCTATGAACACTGAAGCTTTCTTT
clone_size: .; v_call: TRBV28; j_call: TRBJ1-5; d_call: TRBD1; cdr3_aa: CASSLGQGVQPQHF; cdr3_nt: TGTGCCAGCAGTTTAGGACAGGGAGTGCAGCCCCAGCATTTT
clone_size: .; v_call: TRBV10-3; j_call: TRBJ2-5; d_call: TRBD1; cdr3_aa: CAISDRTGRGETQYF; cdr3_nt: TGTGCCATCAGTGACCGGACAGGAAGGGGGGAGACCCAGTACTTC
clone_size: .; v_call: TRBV23-1; j_call: TRBJ1-5; d_call: .; cdr3_aa: CASTVVRTEVGQPQHF; cdr3_nt: TGCGCCAGCACGGTGGTGAGGACCGAGGTCGGGCAGCCCCAGCATTTT
clone_size: .; v_call: TRBV30; j_call: TRBJ1-5; d_call: .; cdr3_aa: CAWSLGGNQPQHF; cdr3_nt: TGTGCCTGGAGTTTGGGGGGCAATCAGCCCCAGCATTTT
clone_size: .; v_call: TRBV19; j_call: TRBJ2-3; d_call: .; cdr3_aa: CASRRQATDTQYF; cdr3_nt: TGTGCCAGTAGGCGGCAGGCCACAGATACGCAGTATTTT
clone_size: .; v_call: TRBV12-3/TRBV12-4; j_call: TRBJ1-6; d_call: .; cdr3_aa: CASTQGISSPLHF; cdr3_nt: TGTGCCAGCACCCAGGGGATATCTTCACCCCTCCACTTT
clone_size: .; v_call: TRBV7-2; j_call: TRBJ2-1; d_call: TRBD2; cdr3_aa: CASSHPFLGGGSYNEQFF; cdr3_nt: TGTGCCAGCAGCCACCCGTTTTTGGGCGGGGGATCCTACAATGAGCAGTTCTTC
clone_size: .; v_call: TRBV6-5; j_call: TRBJ1-2; d_call: TRBD1; cdr3_aa: CASTDPGQGNYGYTF; cdr3_nt: TGTGCCAGCACCGATCCGGGACAGGGGAACTATGGCTACACCTTC
clone_size: once; v_call: TRBV3-1/TRBV3-2; j_call: TRBJ2-1; d_call: TRBD2; cdr3_aa: CASSQESGGYNEQFF; cdr3_nt: TGTGCCAGCAGCCAAGAAAGCGGGGGCTACAATGAGCAGTTCTTC
clone_size: .; v_call: TRBV4-3; j_call: TRBJ1-2; d_call: .; cdr3_aa: CASSEARNNYGYTF; cdr3_nt: TGCGCCAGCAGCGAAGCGAGGAACAACTATGGCTACACCTTC
clone_size: .; v_call: TRBV6-2/TRBV6-3; j_call: TRBJ1-4; d_call: .; cdr3_aa: CASSSLQSSGSTNEKLFF; cdr3_nt: TGTGCCAGCAGTTCCCTCCAATCCAGCGGATCAACTAATGAAAAACTGTTTTTT
clone_size: .; v_call: TRBV5-1; j_call: TRBJ2-2; d_call: .; cdr3_aa: CASSLVGRKDGELFF; cdr3_nt: TGCGCCAGCAGCTTAGTCGGACGAAAAGACGGGGAGCTGTTTTTT
clone_size: .; v_call: TRBV5-5; j_call: TRBJ2-3; d_call: TRBD1; cdr3_aa: CASSFDRGDTQYF; cdr3_nt: TGTGCCAGCAGCTTTGACAGGGGCGATACGCAGTATTTT
clone_size: .; v_call: TRBV7-3; j_call: TRBJ2-2; d_call: TRBD2; cdr3_aa: CASSPGTSGRGTGELFF; cdr3_nt: TGTGCCAGCAGCCCTGGAACTAGCGGGAGAGGTACCGGGGAGCTGTTTTTT
clone_size: .; v_call: TRBV3-1/TRBV3-2; j_call: TRBJ2-5; d_call: TRBD1; cdr3_aa: CASREGQGSGETQYF; cdr3_nt: TGTGCCAGCAGAGAGGGACAGGGTTCGGGCGAGACCCAGTACTTC
clone_size: .; v_call: TRBV27; j_call: TRBJ2-1; d_call: .; cdr3_aa: CASSTTNNNEQFF; cdr3_nt: TGTGCCAGCAGTACCACGAATAACAATGAGCAGTTCTTC
clone_size: .; v_call: TRBV6-1; j_call: TRBJ1-3; d_call: .; cdr3_aa: CASSELLASSGNTIYF; cdr3_nt: TGTGCCAGCAGTGAATTATTGGCGAGCTCTGGAAACACCATATATTTT
clone_size: .; v_call: TRBV28; j_call: TRBJ2-1; d_call: .; cdr3_aa: CASSPQSVYNEQFF; cdr3_nt: TGTGCCAGCAGTCCCCAATCGGTCTACAATGAGCAGTTCTTC
clone_size: once; v_call: TRBV27; j_call: TRBJ2-1; d_call: TRBD1; cdr3_aa: CASSSGQGAGNEQFF; cdr3_nt: TGTGCCAGCAGTTCGGGACAGGGGGCTGGGAATGAGCAGTTCTTC
clone_size: .; v_call: TRBV27; j_call: TRBJ2-6; d_call: .; cdr3_aa: CASSLADRFVGVLTF; cdr3_nt: TGTGCCAGCAGTTTAGCTGACAGGTTCGTCGGCGTCCTGACTTTC
clone_size: .; v_call: TRBV2; j_call: TRBJ2-1; d_call: .; cdr3_aa: CASSVWAGEQFF; cdr3_nt: TGTGCCAGCAGTGTATGGGCGGGTGAGCAGTTCTTC
clone_size: .; v_call: TRBV15; j_call: TRBJ1-5; d_call: .; cdr3_aa: CATSRASGNQPQHF; cdr3_nt: TGTGCCACCAGCAGAGCCTCAGGGAATCAGCCCCAGCATTTT
clone_size: .; v_call: TRBV5-1; j_call: TRBJ1-6; d_call: .; cdr3_aa: CASSLEVGGGANSPLHF; cdr3_nt: TGCGCCAGCAGCTTGGAGGTCGGGGGGGGTGCGAATTCACCCCTCCACTTT
clone_size: .; v_call: TRBV18; j_call: TRBJ1-3; d_call: .; cdr3_aa: CASSPGGGPGNTIYF; cdr3_nt: TGTGCCAGCTCACCAGGGGGGGGCCCTGGAAACACCATATATTTT
clone_size: .; v_call: TRBV11-2; j_call: TRBJ1-2; d_call: .; cdr3_aa: CASSFTSNYGYTF; cdr3_nt: TGTGCCAGCAGCTTTACCTCTAACTATGGCTACACCTTC
clone_size: once; v_call: TRBV18; j_call: TRBJ1-5; d_call: TRBD1; cdr3_aa: CASSPGRGRDQPQHF; cdr3_nt: TGTGCCAGCTCCCCAGGCAGGGGGCGCGATCAGCCCCAGCATTTT
clone_size: .; v_call: TRBV11-3; j_call: TRBJ2-1; d_call: TRBD2; cdr3_aa: CASSLGLIGGGVSPYNEQFF; cdr3_nt: TGTGCCAGCAGCTTAGGACTGATAGGCGGGGGGGTCTCTCCCTACAATGAGCAGTTCTTC
clone_size: .; v_call: TRBV4-1; j_call: TRBJ2-1; d_call: .; cdr3_aa: CASSQVLSSVSYNEQFF; cdr3_nt: TGCGCCAGCAGCCAAGTATTGTCCTCAGTCTCCTACAATGAGCAGTTCTTC
clone_size: .; v_call: TRBV20-1; j_call: TRBJ1-2; d_call: .; cdr3_aa: CSAGWVHGYTF; cdr3_nt: TGCAGTGCTGGATGGGTCCATGGCTACACCTTC
clone_size: .; v_call: TRBV18; j_call: TRBJ1-2; d_call: .; cdr3_aa: CASSPGTETYGYTF; cdr3_nt: TGTGCCAGCTCACCCGGGACGGAGACGTATGGCTACACCTTC
clone_size: .; v_call: TRBV19; j_call: TRBJ1-1; d_call: .; cdr3_aa: CASSMSPESVAFF; cdr3_nt: TGTGCCAGTAGTATGAGCCCGGAGTCCGTGGCTTTCTTT
clone_size: once; v_call: TRBV4-2; j_call: TRBJ2-1; d_call: TRBD2; cdr3_aa: CASSPSAGAYNSRNEQFF; cdr3_nt: TGTGCCAGCAGCCCAAGCGCGGGAGCCTATAATTCCAGAAATGAGCAGTTCTTC
clone_size: .; v_call: TRBV19; j_call: TRBJ2-3; d_call: .; cdr3_aa: CASSSIRWQYF; cdr3_nt: TGTGCCAGTAGTTCTATACGATGGCAGTATTTT
clone_size: .; v_call: TRBV2; j_call: TRBJ1-5; d_call: .; cdr3_aa: CASGQGRDSNQPQHF; cdr3_nt: TGTGCCAGCGGGCAGGGTAGGGATAGCAATCAGCCCCAGCATTTT
clone_size: .; v_call: TRBV5-5; j_call: TRBJ2-3; d_call: TRBD1; cdr3_aa: CASSSGQGTDTQYF; cdr3_nt: TGTGCCAGCAGCTCCGGACAGGGTACAGATACGCAGTATTTT
clone_size: .; v_call: TRBV10-3; j_call: TRBJ2-1; d_call: .; cdr3_aa: CAISERDNEQFF; cdr3_nt: TGTGCCATCAGTGAACGCGACAATGAGCAGTTCTTC
clone_size: .; v_call: TRBV7-3; j_call: TRBJ2-3; d_call: .; cdr3_aa: CASSSTGYTQYF; cdr3_nt: TGTGCCAGCAGCTCAACGGGGTATACGCAGTATTTT
clone_size: .; v_call: TRBV2; j_call: TRBJ1-2; d_call: .; cdr3_aa: CASSVRGRGYTF; cdr3_nt: TGTGCCAGCAGTGTTAGGGGAAGAGGCTACACCTTC
clone_size: once; v_call: TRBV6-5; j_call: TRBJ1-4; d_call: .; cdr3_aa: CASSSTPGRTNEKLFF; cdr3_nt: TGTGCCAGCAGTTCTACTCCGGGGAGAACTAATGAAAAACTGTTTTTT
clone_size: .; v_call: TRBV10-2; j_call: TRBJ1-1; d_call: TRBD1; cdr3_aa: CASSDYRDRGAKAFF; cdr3_nt: TGCGCCAGCAGTGACTACCGGGACAGGGGCGCGAAAGCTTTCTTT
clone_size: .; v_call: TRBV5-1; j_call: TRBJ1-5; d_call: .; cdr3_aa: CASSLGLGGNQPQHF; cdr3_nt: TGCGCCAGCAGTTTAGGGCTCGGGGGCAATCAGCCCCAGCATTTT
clone_size: .; v_call: TRBV4-2; j_call: TRBJ1-3; d_call: .; cdr3_aa: CASSETGSGNTIYF; cdr3_nt: TGTGCCAGCAGCGAAACAGGGAGTGGAAACACCATATATTTT
clone_size: .; v_call: TRBV4-1; j_call: TRBJ1-5; d_call: .; cdr3_aa: CASSQGVVNQPQHF; cdr3_nt: TGCGCCAGCAGCCAAGGTGTCGTCAATCAGCCCCAGCATTTT
clone_size: .; v_call: TRBV6-5; j_call: TRBJ1-5; d_call: .; cdr3_aa: CASRPRQPQHF; cdr3_nt: TGTGCCAGCAGGCCCCGGCAGCCCCAGCATTTT
clone_size: .; v_call: TRBV3-1/TRBV3-2; j_call: TRBJ1-5; d_call: .; cdr3_aa: CASSQGILPPQHF; cdr3_nt: TGTGCCAGCAGCCAAGGAATCCTCCCGCCCCAGCATTTT
clone_size: .; v_call: TRBV2; j_call: TRBJ1-3; d_call: .; cdr3_aa: CASSEVSGNTIYF; cdr3_nt: TGTGCCAGCAGTGAAGTTTCTGGAAACACCATATATTTT
clone_size: .; v_call: TRBV28; j_call: TRBJ1-2; d_call: TRBD1; cdr3_aa: CASSLTVTGVGGYGYTF; cdr3_nt: TGTGCCAGCAGTTTAACCGTGACAGGGGTAGGAGGTTATGGCTACACCTTC
clone_size: .; v_call: TRBV5-1; j_call: TRBJ2-5; d_call: .; cdr3_aa: CASSLARGGGLYETQYF; cdr3_nt: TGCGCCAGCAGCTTGGCCCGAGGGGGAGGGCTATACGAGACCCAGTACTTC